The T cell receptor beta chain described here comes from a study of cytomegalovirus exposure and HLA in healthy donors. Study-wide results and limits: Subsequent analysis revealed that first-cohort TCR clusters tended to co-occur in the roughly 120 validation repertoires. The classifier was said to identify cytomegalovirus status with high specificity and sensitivity. TCR beta chains numbering 150 to 200 were designated cytomegalovirus-associated.

CDR3 length equals 15 residues. Germline V gene data show CDR1 as SGHRS and CDR2 as YFSETQ. J gave up 5 bases and V 3 bases, and 7 bases lay outside the gene matches. Remarks on this clone: Its antigen is still unknown.

The table came from immunoSEQ multiplex PCR; TCRdb's copy has only in-frame clones and leaves some out. The sample has under 350,000 clones; 86% are singletons. V is TRBV5-1 and J is TRBJ1-4, with 7 bases that match TRBD1. The receptor was isolated from a woman aged 18-29 years in good health and CMV-seronegative. Sequenced material: PBMCs. CDR3 nucleotide sequence: TGCGCCAGCAGCTACGGACAGGTACAAAATGAAAAACTGTTTTTT. This gives the protein CASSYGQVQNEKLFF.